The text below deals with one T cell receptor (beta chain). This sample is part of a study of T-cell memory formation after mild COVID-19. Each CDR3 protein is one row after TCRdb ran MiXCR on the 5' RACE reads. The sample holds roughly 220,000 distinct CDR3 sequences, over 9% seen once. The TCR sequence derives from a man aged 18 to 29 who had mild COVID-19 (a few samples of this study predate the infection). Cell type and time point are not known. Sequencing was performed on PBMCs or a T cell subset sorted from them (not recorded which).

The chain's CDR3 is CASSLKLAGGTGELFF. As DNA, the CDR3 is TGTGCCAGCAGCTTGAAACTAGCGGGCGGGACCGGGGAGCTGTTTTTT. The J gene is TRBJ2-2, the V gene TRBV7-2; 9 nucleotides match TRBD2. This CDR3 has 16 residues. Trimming at V came to 3 bases and at J to 5 bases, leaving 7 bases not matched to a gene. CDR1 SGHTA and CDR2 FQGNSA come from the germline V gene.